This T cell receptor (beta chain) was identified during a study of CD8 T cells in ankylosing spondylitis. This clonotype was found a few times. The antigen remains unidentified. The junction had 10 bases not matched to a gene; V was cut back by 8 bases and J by 0 bases. The CDR3 contains 16 residues. Construction of TCR beta libraries was performed using quantitative 5'-RACE with molecular barcodes. TCRdb passed the 5' RACE reads through MiXCR, listing each CDR3 protein once. The table has some 240,000 distinct CDR3 sequences, over 15% seen once. Study-level points and caveats: Fewer than ten highly homologous variants made up a TCR beta motif that seemed to typify ankylosing spondylitis blood.

The chain links TRBV12-3 or TRBV12-4 to TRBJ2-1; 7 nucleotides match TRBD1. The clonotype was recovered from a male donor with ankylosing spondylitis or in good health (not recorded which). The sequenced sample consisted of blood, either unsorted or a sorted T cell fraction (not recorded which). CDR3 sequence: CASRNPQGSSYNEQFF. The CDR3, as DNA: TGTGCCAGCCGGAACCCACAGGGGAGCTCCTACAATGAGCAGTTCTTC.